A single sample is the source of the 15 T cell receptor beta chains below, sequenced in a study of T cell clonality in common variable immunodeficiency. This table comes from immunoSEQ multiplex PCR, and its TCRdb copy is limited to in-frame clones, with some not included. The sample shows around 81,000 clones, none of them appearing just once. Sequencing used peripheral blood mononuclear cells. The receptors here all came from a person aged 18 to 75 in good health.

This clone occurred many times. The sequenced fragment ends 3 residues before the CDR3 boundary, so the rest is inferred from the germline J gene. The V call is TRBV6-1, the J call TRBJ2-7; 10 nucleotides line up with TRBD2. The CDR3 is 13 amino acids. Germline CDR1 and CDR2: MNHNS and SASEGT. V was clipped by 7 bases and J by 4 bases; unmatched bases: 4. The CDR3 here is CASTETSGYEQYF. The DNA read from the CDR3 is TGTGCCAGCACTGAGACTAGCGGGTACGAG.

This clone was seen ten or more times. The read comes to an end 3 residues before the CDR3 does, leaving the germline J gene to fill in the end. The rearrangement uses TRBV5-6 and TRBJ2-1, with 10 bases fitting TRBD1. Germline trimming cut 4 bases from V and 7 bases from J; bases unmatched to any gene: 8. The CDR3 runs to 15 residues. Germline V CDR1 and CDR2: SGHDT, YYEEEE. This CDR3 reads CASSPDRGRWNEQFF. The covered CDR3 bases are TGTGCCAGCAGCCCTGACAGGGGGCGTTGGAATGAG. Full variable domain (rest looked up from reference TRBV5-6 and TRBJ2-1): DAGVTQSPTHLIKTRGQQVTLRCSPKSGHDTVSWYQQALGQGPQFIFQYYEEEERQRGNFPDRFSGHQFPNYSSELNVNALLLGDSALYLCASSPDRGRWNEQFFGPGTRLTVL.

This clone was seen at least ten times. The missing CDR3 end, 3 residues past where the read stops, is filled in from the germline J gene. This chain joins TRBV20-1 and TRBJ2-7, with 9 nucleotides matching TRBD1. The germline gives CDR1 DFQATT, CDR2 SNEGSKA (reference sequence). This CDR3 has 15 residues. V shed 0 bases and J 6 bases; nucleotides not matched to a gene: 9. The sequenced part of the CDR3 DNA is TGCAGTGCTAGAGATCTGGGACAGGGCTCCCTCGAG. It is translated as CSARDLGQGSLE. The entire CDR3 protein is CSARDLGQGSLEQYF.

This clone was seen a few times. The sequenced fragment ends 3 residues before the CDR3 boundary, so the rest is inferred from the germline J gene. The rearrangement links TRBV29-1 to TRBJ1-6, with 9 bases identical to TRBD1. The CDR3 has 13 amino acids. Germline-derived CDR1 and CDR2 are SQVTM and ANQGSEA. CDR3: CSVRGTGNSPLHF. Partial CDR3 DNA: TGCAGCGTGAGGGGGACAGGGAATAGCCCC.

There are a few counts of this clone. This may stem from a read error, because a much larger clone lies one nucleotide away. The observed sequence ends 3 residues before the CDR3 terminus, with the missing tail filled in from the germline J gene. Other nucleotide sequences from this sample produce the same CDR3. V is TRBV18 and J is TRBJ2-1, with 7 bases matching TRBD2. CDR1 and CDR2 (germline): KGHSH, LQKENI. The CDR3 loop spans 17 amino acids. V trimming: 3 bases; J trimming: 4 bases; junction bases outside the gene matches: 12. This CDR3 reads CASSPPSSGLIYNEQFF. The sequenced CDR3 bases are TGTGCCAGCTCACCCCCCTCTAGCGGACTTATATACAATGAG.

As regards this clone: The sequenced fragment ends 3 residues before the CDR3 boundary, so the rest is inferred from the germline J gene. The chain joins TRBV7-9 to TRBJ2-7, with D tentatively TRBD2 (5 bases). Germline-derived CDR1 and CDR2 are SEHNR and FQNEAQ (reference sequence). CDR3 length: 13 amino acids. CDR3 DNA, as far as it was read: TGTTCCATCAGCCAGCGGACGGCGTACGAG. It specifies CSISQRTAYE. The whole CDR3 reads CSISQRTAYEQYF.

This clone was observed many times. The sequence runs out 3 residues before the end of the CDR3; the remainder is reconstructed from the germline J gene. J is TRBJ2-7 and V is TRBV7-2; no clear D. Trimming took off 4 bases at V and 1 base at J, with 8 bases between the two ends. This CDR3 has 13 residues. Germline V gene lookup returns CDR1 SGHTA and CDR2 FQGNSA. This chain's CDR3 is CASSWSVSYEQYF. Incomplete CDR3 DNA: TGTGCCAGCAGCTGGAGCGTTTCCTACGAG.

This clone was seen at least ten times. Coverage ceases 3 residues before the CDR3 finishes, and the germline J gene fills in the end. This sequence joins TRBV30 and TRBJ1-5, with TRBD1 matching over 7 bases. The germline V gene encodes CDR1 GTSNPN and CDR2 SVGIG (reference sequence). CDR3 length: 13 residues. Unmatched junction bases numbered 0, after V lost 4 bases and J lost 0 bases. The chain's CDR3 is CAWTGGSNQPQHF. Partial CDR3 DNA: TGTGCCTGGACAGGGGGTAGCAATCAGCCC.

This clone has ten or more counts. Read data end 3 residues before the CDR3 end; the end is taken from the germline J gene. This chain connects TRBV5-1 to TRBJ2-4; TRBD2 might be the D (6 bases). The ends were cut back, 0 bases at V and 4 bases at J, with 8 bases in the middle. Germline V gives CDR1 SGHRS, CDR2 YFSETQ. The CDR3 has 14 amino acids. The CDR3 DNA, read in part, is TGCGCCAGCAGCTTGGCGGGGGAGAAAAACATT. Translation: CASSLAGEKNI. The full CDR3 reads CASSLAGEKNIQYF.

This clone was seen ten or more times. The read ends 3 residues shy of where the CDR3 ends; the end is completed using the germline J gene. The chain joins TRBV19 to TRBJ2-3; 9 bases align to TRBD2. Trimming at V came to 4 bases and at J to 2 bases, leaving 7 bases not matched to a gene. There are 16 residues in the CDR3. CDR1 and CDR2 (germline): LNHDA, SQIVND (reference sequence). CDR3 residues: CASSSQTSGYTDTQYF. The sequenced CDR3 bases are TGTGCCAGTAGTAGCCAGACTAGCGGATACACAGATACG.

This clone was seen repeatedly, ten times or more. The read ends 3 residues shy of where the CDR3 ends; the end is completed using the germline J gene. The chain carries TRBV7-6 and TRBJ2-7; 9 positions match TRBD2. The germline CDR1 and CDR2 sequences are SGHVS and FNYEAQ. The CDR3 runs to 17 residues. Losses at the gene ends were 5 bases for V and 4 bases for J; bases not matched to a gene: 15. The CDR3 loop reads CASSQGVGASGMYEQYF. The CDR3 bases that were read are TGTGCCAGCAGCCAGGGAGTAGGGGCTAGCGGGATGTACGAG.

This clone was recorded many times. The CDR3 end is not reached by the read, which stops 3 residues before it; the germline J gene fills it in. V and J are TRBV12-3 or TRBV12-4 and TRBJ2-2; TRBD1 matches at 8 bases. This CDR3 is built from 15 residues. The V gene end was trimmed by 6 bases and the J gene end by 3 bases; junction bases not matched to a gene: 6. Partial CDR3 DNA: TGTGCCAGCAGCCCCGGGACAGGATACACCGGGGAG. Translated, it gives CASSPGTGYTGE. The whole CDR3 sequence is CASSPGTGYTGELFF.

This clone was seen ten or more times. The read comes to an end 3 residues before the CDR3 does, leaving the germline J gene to fill in the end. The chain carries TRBV19 and TRBJ1-2, with 7 bases that match TRBD1. This CDR3 is built from 13 residues. CDR1 is LNHDA and CDR2 is SQIVND in the germline V gene (reference sequence). CDR3 region: CASSLPPGGGYTF. The part of the CDR3 DNA that was read is TGTGCCAGTAGTTTACCTCCAGGGGGAGGC.

This clone was counted ten times or more. The CDR3 goes on 3 residues after the read ends, and that part is filled in from the germline J gene. This chain links TRBV19 with TRBJ2-3, with D unclear. V shed 5 bases and J shed 0 bases, with 6 bases lying between them. Germline loops: CDR1 LNHDA, CDR2 SQIVND (reference sequence). The CDR3 is made up of 13 amino acids. The CDR3 sequence: CASSPSSTDTQYF. The sequenced CDR3 bases are TGTGCCAGTAGTCCGTCGAGCACAGATACG.

This clone was observed many times. The read terminates 3 residues before the CDR3 end, so the remaining end is supplied by the germline J gene. The V and J genes are TRBV11-3 and TRBJ2-5; 7 bases align to TRBD2. The CDR3 consists of 14 residues. The V segment lost 3 bases and the J segment 5 bases; nucleotides outside the gene matches: 6. Germline V CDR1 and CDR2: SGHNT, YENEEA. The sequenced part of the CDR3 DNA is TGTGCCAGCAGCTTTGGGGGGGGACGGGAGACC. Translated: CASSFGGGRET. The CDR3 in its entirety is CASSFGGGRETQYF.